This passage covers 24 T cell receptor beta chains from one sample sequenced in a study of breast tumors, draining lymph nodes, adjacent tissues. MiXCR, applied by TCRdb to the multiplex PCR reads, yields one record per CDR3 protein. In the table there are more than 100,000 distinct CDR3 sequences, more than 20% of which are singletons. The lymph nodes were axillary draining lymph nodes from breast cancer patients. Sequencing was performed on axillary lymph node tissue. Receptors originate from a female donor with breast cancer. Some clones in this sample may be carry-over from other donors' samples.

This clonotype was seen many times. This chain connects TRBV20-1 to TRBJ2-5; no clear D gene. The V end lost 4 bases, the J end lost 1 base, and 4 bases lay between the germline ends. There are 11 residues in the CDR3. The germline gives CDR1 DFQATT, CDR2 SNEGSKA (reference sequence). CDR3 in DNA: TGCAGTGCTAACCCCCAAGAGACCCAGTACTTC. It codes for CSANPQETQYF.

This clonotype was observed at least ten times. The chain carries TRBV7-2 and TRBJ2-7; 7 bases match TRBD2. Germline V gene lookup returns CDR1 SGHTA and CDR2 FQGNSA. This CDR3 is 13 amino acids long. V lost 1 base, J lost 7 bases, and 4 bases stayed unmatched. Written as DNA, the CDR3 is TGTGCCAGCAGCTTAGGCCTAGCGGAGGAGCAGTACTTC. This sequence encodes CASSLGLAEEQYF.

This clonotype was found many times. CDR3 in DNA: TGTGCCAGCAGCTTGGCCGGTGGAGCTCACGAGCAGTACTTC. This translates into CASSLAGGAHEQYF. V is TRBV5-4 and J is TRBJ2-7; D not certain. Trimming cost V 0 bases and J 5 bases, with 12 bases left between them. The CDR3 runs to 14 residues. Germline V lookup: CDR1 SGHNT, CDR2 YYREEE (reference sequence).

This clonotype has ten or more counts. The chain couples TRBV7-9 to TRBJ2-2, with D unresolved. Germline assignment: CDR1 SEHNR and CDR2 FQNEAQ (reference sequence). V was trimmed by 5 bases and J by 4 bases, leaving 17 bases between them. The CDR3 is 16 residues long. The CDR3 loop is CASSRAPASGTGELFF. The CDR3 nucleotides are TGTGCCAGCAGCCGGGCCCCGGCTTCTGGCACCGGGGAGCTGTTTTTT.

CDR3 amino acids: CASSARAYYEQYF. The CDR3 DNA reads TGTGCCAGCAGTGCGAGGGCGTACTACGAGCAGTACTTC. The rearrangement joins TRBV7-9 to TRBJ2-7; D possibly corresponds to TRBD2 (5 bases). The CDR3 has 13 residues. The germline CDR1 and CDR2 sequences are SEHNR and FQNEAQ (reference sequence). V was pared by 6 bases and J by 3 bases, with 12 bases between.

This clonotype has ten or more counts. The chain is built from TRBV7-2 and TRBJ2-1; 14 positions agree with TRBD2. The V gene's germline CDR1 is SGHTA and CDR2 FQGNSA. J was trimmed by 9 bases and V by 4 bases; bases with no gene match: 14. This CDR3 spans 18 amino acids. The CDR3 reads CASSSGTSGRRVYSEQFF. The CDR3 nucleotides read TGTGCCAGCAGCTCCGGGACTAGCGGGAGACGGGTATATAGTGAGCAGTTCTTC.

V and J are TRBV3-1 and TRBJ2-4; 13 bases are a match to TRBD2. Germline V CDR1 and CDR2: LGHDT, YNNKEL (reference sequence). The CDR3 loop spans 17 amino acids. With V trimmed by 4 bases and J by 7 bases, 10 bases remained unmatched. The CDR3 DNA reads TGTGCCAGCAGCCCTGGACTAGCGGGGGCAAAAAGGAACATTCAGTACTTC. Its translation: CASSPGLAGAKRNIQYF.

For this clonotype: A much larger clone lies a single base off, so this may be a read error. The chain combines TRBV9 with TRBJ2-1; 9 bases are shared with TRBD2. Germline CDR1 reads SGDLS; CDR2 reads YYNGEE. The CDR3 is made up of 16 amino acids. The CDR3 sequence is CAGSVLSSGRHNEQFF. DNA of the CDR3: TGTGCCGGCAGCGTACTGAGTAGCGGGAGACACAATGAGCAGTTCTTC.

The CDR3 loop is CSASRPTSPGELFF. CDR3 coding DNA: TGCAGTGCTTCCCGGCCAACCAGCCCCGGGGAGCTGTTTTTT. V usage is TRBV20-1 and J usage is TRBJ2-2; D ambiguous. V lost 5 bases to trimming and J lost 6 bases, with 16 bases between them. The CDR3 extends over 14 amino acids. Germline-derived CDR1 and CDR2 are DFQATT and SNEGSKA (reference sequence).

This clonotype was seen ten or more times. The rearrangement joins TRBV18 to TRBJ2-7; 7 bases are a match to TRBD2. Germline CDR1 is KGHSH and CDR2 is LQKENI. V lost 1 base and J lost 2; bases outside the gene matches: 2. The CDR3 totals 14 residues. CDR3 protein: CASSPREGTYEQYF. Here the CDR3 DNA reads TGTGCCAGCTCACCACGGGAGGGCACCTACGAGCAGTACTTC.

This clonotype was seen a single time. This may be a read error, as it is one base from a much larger clone. The V and J genes are TRBV6-5 and TRBJ2-3; no definite D call. Trimming pared 6 bases from V and 3 bases from J, leaving 16 bases between. There are 15 residues in the CDR3. CDR1 MNHEY and CDR2 SVGAGI come from the germline V gene. The DNA for the CDR3 is TGTGCCAGCAGGAACCATGGGATAAGAACAGATACGCAGTATTTT. Protein: CASRNHGIRTDTQYF.

About this clonotype: A read error may be the cause here, since a much bigger clone is one base away. The CDR3 does not close with the conserved phenylalanine or tryptophan, likely indicating a read error. The chain recombines TRBV20-1 with TRBJ2-5; a possible D gene is TRBD2 (5 bases). The CDR3 runs to 13 residues. The germline V and J ends were trimmed by 1 base and 1 base, with 7 bases remaining between them. Per the germline V gene, CDR1 is DFQATT and CDR2 is SNEGSKA (reference sequence). The CDR3 loop reads CSARASGQETQYL. The CDR3 DNA sequence: TGCAGTGCTAGAGCCAGCGGCCAAGAGACCCAGTACCTC.

The chain couples TRBV5-1 to TRBJ2-7, with 8 bases that match TRBD1. The DNA end lines up better with TRBJ2-1; the J call may be wrong. The CDR3 extends over 16 amino acids. Per germline, CDR1 SGHRS and CDR2 YFSETQ. The CDR3 spells CASRQTGDTFDYEQFF. The DNA of the CDR3 is TGCGCCAGCAGACAGACAGGGGATACTTTCGATTACGAGCAGTTCTTC.

This clonotype has a count of ten or more. V and J are TRBV2 and TRBJ2-1; D is possibly TRBD2 (5 bases). The CDR3 totals 12 residues. Per germline, CDR1 SNHLY and CDR2 FYNNEI. V was clipped by 0 bases and J by 10 bases, with 7 bases between them. DNA of the CDR3: TGTGCCAGCAGTGAAGCTGGCGGGGAGCAGTTCTTC. Translating gives CASSEAGGEQFF.

This clonotype has a count of ten or more. The V call is TRBV9, the J call TRBJ1-2; no clear D gene. V gave up 5 bases and J gave up 4 bases, with 12 bases separating them. This CDR3 spans 13 amino acids. CDR1 and CDR2 from the germline V gene are SGDLS and YYNGEE. The CDR3 loop is CASSEAGSYGYTF. DNA of the CDR3: TGTGCCAGCAGTGAAGCCGGGAGCTATGGCTACACCTTC.

This clonotype was observed many times. The chain couples TRBV5-6 to TRBJ1-5; D is ambiguous. Germline V lookup: CDR1 SGHDT, CDR2 YYEEEE. The CDR3 runs to 13 residues. Trimming stripped 4 bases from V and 6 bases from J, with 11 bases between. The CDR3 sequence: CASSRARGQPQHF. CDR3 in DNA: TGTGCCAGCAGCCGAGCCCGCGGTCAGCCCCAGCATTTT.

This clonotype has a count of ten or more. J is TRBJ2-5 and V is TRBV12-3 or TRBV12-4; TRBD2 matches 9 bases. V lost 1 base and J lost 6; bases outside the gene matches: 6. This CDR3 has 15 amino acids. The CDR3 sequence is CASSLESGRRKTQYF. CDR3 sequence (DNA): TGTGCCAGCAGTTTAGAGAGCGGGAGGCGAAAGACCCAGTACTTC.

This chain connects TRBV6-2 or TRBV6-3 to TRBJ1-1; D is undetermined. V was cut by 2 bases and J by 8 bases, with 6 bases left in between. Germline V lookup: CDR1 MNHEY, CDR2 SVGEGT. The CDR3 runs 11 residues. CDR3: CASSYVSEAFF. Written as DNA, the CDR3 is TGTGCCAGCAGTTACGTCAGCGAAGCTTTCTTT.

This clonotype has at least ten counts. The chain carries TRBV19 and TRBJ1-2; a weak D match, TRBD1 (6 bases). This CDR3 comprises 13 residues. Germline assignment: CDR1 LNHDA and CDR2 SQIVND (reference sequence). The CDR3 is CATMPGAAYGYTF. The CDR3 coding sequence is TGTGCTACGATGCCGGGGGCCGCCTATGGCTACACCTTC.

This clonotype was counted at least ten times. The V and J genes are TRBV12-3 or TRBV12-4 and TRBJ2-3; 8 bases are shared with TRBD2. V lost 7 bases, J lost 2 bases, and 5 bases stayed unmatched. The CDR3 runs to 14 residues. The CDR3 DNA follows: TGTGCCAGCAATCGGGGGGGGAACACAGATACGCAGTATTTT. This codes for CASNRGGNTDTQYF.

At least ten counts were recorded for this clonotype. The chain employs TRBV18 and TRBJ2-7; D is perhaps TRBD1 (6 bases). Germline values: CDR1 KGHSH, CDR2 LQKENI. Deletions cut 3 bases from V and 2 bases from J, with 11 bases between. The CDR3 runs 14 residues. The CDR3 nucleotides are TGTGCCAGCTCACCTGGGGACAAACCCTACGAGCAGTACTTC. This codes for CASSPGDKPYEQYF.

This clonotype was seen many times. The chain is built from TRBV11-2 and TRBJ2-6; D call uncertain. The V and J ends lost 1 base and 0 bases respectively, with 10 bases between them. This CDR3 has 17 residues. CDR1 and CDR2 (germline): SGHAT, FQNNGV. CDR3 residues: CASSLVGRPSGANVLTF. The CDR3 coding sequence is TGTGCCAGCAGCTTAGTTGGCAGGCCCTCTGGGGCCAACGTCCTGACTTTC.

This clonotype turned up a few times. This may come from a read error, since a much larger clone is one base off. Likely a read error: the CDR3 ends without its conserved phenylalanine or tryptophan. The chain employs TRBV20-1 and TRBJ2-5; D is unresolved. The CDR3 covers 15 residues. Looked up from germline, CDR1 is DFQATT and CDR2 is SNEGSKA (reference sequence). V dropped 2 bases and J dropped 0 bases, with 13 bases sitting between them. The DNA for the CDR3 is TGCAGTGCTAGACCCCTTTTGGGGTACCAAGAGACCCAGTACCTC. This sequence encodes CSARPLLGYQETQYL.

This clonotype occurred many times. This sequence joins TRBV20-1 and TRBJ2-1; no clear D. This CDR3 has 11 residues. Between the trimmed V and J ends, which lost 8 bases and 4 bases, there was a span of 9 bases. The germline gives CDR1 DFQATT, CDR2 SNEGSKA (reference sequence). The CDR3 nucleotides are TGCAGTCGTACCTTATACAATGAGCAGTTCTTC. Its protein is CSRTLYNEQFF.